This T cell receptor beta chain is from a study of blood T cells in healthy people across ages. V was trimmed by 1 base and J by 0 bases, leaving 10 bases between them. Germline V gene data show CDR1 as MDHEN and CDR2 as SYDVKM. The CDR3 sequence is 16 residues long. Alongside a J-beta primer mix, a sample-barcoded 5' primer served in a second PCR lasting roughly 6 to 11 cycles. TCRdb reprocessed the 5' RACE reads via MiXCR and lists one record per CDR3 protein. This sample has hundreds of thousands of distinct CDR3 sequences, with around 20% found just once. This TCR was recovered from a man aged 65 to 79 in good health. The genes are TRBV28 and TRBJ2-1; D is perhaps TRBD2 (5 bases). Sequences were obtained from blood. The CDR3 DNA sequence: TGTGCCAGCAGTTTATATGTAGGGAGCTCCTACAATGAGCAGTTCTTC. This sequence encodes CASSLYVGSSYNEQFF.